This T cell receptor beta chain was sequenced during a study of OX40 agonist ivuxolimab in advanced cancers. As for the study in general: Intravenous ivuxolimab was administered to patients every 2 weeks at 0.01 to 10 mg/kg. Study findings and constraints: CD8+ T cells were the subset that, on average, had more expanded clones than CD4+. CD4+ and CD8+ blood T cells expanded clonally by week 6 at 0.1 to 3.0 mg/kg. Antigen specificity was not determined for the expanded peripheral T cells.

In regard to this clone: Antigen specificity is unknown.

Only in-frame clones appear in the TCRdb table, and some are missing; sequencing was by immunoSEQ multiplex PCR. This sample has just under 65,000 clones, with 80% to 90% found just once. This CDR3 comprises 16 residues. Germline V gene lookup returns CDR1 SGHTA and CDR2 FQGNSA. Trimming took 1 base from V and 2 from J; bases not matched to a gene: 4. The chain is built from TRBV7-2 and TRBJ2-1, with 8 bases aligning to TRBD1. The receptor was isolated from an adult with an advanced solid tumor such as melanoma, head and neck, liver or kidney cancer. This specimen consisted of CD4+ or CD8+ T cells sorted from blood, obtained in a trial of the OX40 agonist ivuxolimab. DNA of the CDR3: TGTGCCAGCAGCTTAGTGACAGGGGCCCCCTACAATGAGCAGTTCTTC. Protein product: CASSLVTGAPYNEQFF.